This T cell receptor beta chain was recorded in a study of blood T cell repertoires in COVID-19. Turning to the study itself: Samples taken during acute and convalescent COVID-19 were collected in the United States, Italy and Spain.

The assay was immunoSEQ multiplex PCR, and TCRdb's table has in-frame clones only and misses some. The sample consists of around 370,000 clones, roughly 90% of them appearing once. Unmatched junction bases numbered 11, after V lost 3 bases and J lost 10 bases. The germline CDR1 and CDR2 sequences are SQVTM and ANQGSEA. The CDR3 runs 16 residues. This sequence joins TRBV29-1 and TRBJ2-1; 14 bases map to TRBD2. Specimen: peripheral blood. The TCR sequence derives from a man younger than 35 with active or convalescent COVID-19. CDR3 nucleotides: TGCAGCGTTGAGCCCAGACTAGCGGGAGGGCCGGGGGAGCAGTTCTTC. Translation: CSVEPRLAGGPGEQFF.